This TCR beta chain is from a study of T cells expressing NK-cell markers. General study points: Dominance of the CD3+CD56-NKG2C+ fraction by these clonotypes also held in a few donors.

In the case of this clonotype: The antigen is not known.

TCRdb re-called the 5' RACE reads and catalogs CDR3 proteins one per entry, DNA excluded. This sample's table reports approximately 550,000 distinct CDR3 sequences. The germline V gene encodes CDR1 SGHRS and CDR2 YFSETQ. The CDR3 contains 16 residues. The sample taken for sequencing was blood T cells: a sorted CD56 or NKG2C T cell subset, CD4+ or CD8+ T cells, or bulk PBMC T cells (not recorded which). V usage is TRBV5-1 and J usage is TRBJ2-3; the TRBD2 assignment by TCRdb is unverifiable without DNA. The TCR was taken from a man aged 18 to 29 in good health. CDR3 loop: CASSLRQGRMADTQYF.